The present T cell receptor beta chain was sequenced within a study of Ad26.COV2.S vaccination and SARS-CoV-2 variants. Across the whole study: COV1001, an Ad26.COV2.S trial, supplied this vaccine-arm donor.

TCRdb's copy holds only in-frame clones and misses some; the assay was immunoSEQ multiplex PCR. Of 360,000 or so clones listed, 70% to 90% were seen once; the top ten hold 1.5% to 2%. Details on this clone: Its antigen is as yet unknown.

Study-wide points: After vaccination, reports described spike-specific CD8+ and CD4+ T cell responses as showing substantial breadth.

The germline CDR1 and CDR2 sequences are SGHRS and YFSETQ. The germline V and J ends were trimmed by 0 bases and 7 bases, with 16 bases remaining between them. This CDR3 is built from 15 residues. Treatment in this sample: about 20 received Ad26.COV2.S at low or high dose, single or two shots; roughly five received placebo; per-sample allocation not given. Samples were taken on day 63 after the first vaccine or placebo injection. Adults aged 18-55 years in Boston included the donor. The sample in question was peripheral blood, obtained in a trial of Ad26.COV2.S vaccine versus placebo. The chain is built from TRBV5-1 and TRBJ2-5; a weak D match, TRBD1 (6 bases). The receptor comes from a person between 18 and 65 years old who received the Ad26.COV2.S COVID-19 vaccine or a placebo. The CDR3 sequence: CASSLGQGPLGTQYF. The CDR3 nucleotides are TGCGCCAGCAGCTTGGGTCAGGGGCCGTTGGGGACCCAGTACTTC. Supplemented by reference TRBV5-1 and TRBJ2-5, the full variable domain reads KAGVTQTPRYLIKTRGQQVTLSCSPISGHRSVSWYQQTPGQGLQFLFEYFSETQRNKGNFPGRFSGRQFSNSRSEMNVSTLELGDSALYLCASSLGQGPLGTQYFGPGTRLLVL.